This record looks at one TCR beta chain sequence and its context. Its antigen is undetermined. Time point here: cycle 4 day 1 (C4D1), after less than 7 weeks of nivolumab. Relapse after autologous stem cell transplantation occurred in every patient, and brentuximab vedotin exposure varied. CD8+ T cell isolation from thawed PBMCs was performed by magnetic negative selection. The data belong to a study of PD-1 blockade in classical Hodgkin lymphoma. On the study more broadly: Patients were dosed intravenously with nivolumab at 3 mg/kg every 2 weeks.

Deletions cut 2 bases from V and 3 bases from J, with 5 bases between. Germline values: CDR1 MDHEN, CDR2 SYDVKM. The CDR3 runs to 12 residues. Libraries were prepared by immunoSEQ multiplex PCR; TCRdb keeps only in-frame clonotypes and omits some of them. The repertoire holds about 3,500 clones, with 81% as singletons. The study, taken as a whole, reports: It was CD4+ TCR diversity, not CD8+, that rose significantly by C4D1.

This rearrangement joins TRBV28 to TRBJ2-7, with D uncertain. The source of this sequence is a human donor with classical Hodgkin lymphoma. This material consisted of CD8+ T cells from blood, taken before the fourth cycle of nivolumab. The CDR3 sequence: CASSLDRYEQYF. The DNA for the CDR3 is TGTGCCAGCAGTTTAGACCGCTACGAGCAGTACTTC.